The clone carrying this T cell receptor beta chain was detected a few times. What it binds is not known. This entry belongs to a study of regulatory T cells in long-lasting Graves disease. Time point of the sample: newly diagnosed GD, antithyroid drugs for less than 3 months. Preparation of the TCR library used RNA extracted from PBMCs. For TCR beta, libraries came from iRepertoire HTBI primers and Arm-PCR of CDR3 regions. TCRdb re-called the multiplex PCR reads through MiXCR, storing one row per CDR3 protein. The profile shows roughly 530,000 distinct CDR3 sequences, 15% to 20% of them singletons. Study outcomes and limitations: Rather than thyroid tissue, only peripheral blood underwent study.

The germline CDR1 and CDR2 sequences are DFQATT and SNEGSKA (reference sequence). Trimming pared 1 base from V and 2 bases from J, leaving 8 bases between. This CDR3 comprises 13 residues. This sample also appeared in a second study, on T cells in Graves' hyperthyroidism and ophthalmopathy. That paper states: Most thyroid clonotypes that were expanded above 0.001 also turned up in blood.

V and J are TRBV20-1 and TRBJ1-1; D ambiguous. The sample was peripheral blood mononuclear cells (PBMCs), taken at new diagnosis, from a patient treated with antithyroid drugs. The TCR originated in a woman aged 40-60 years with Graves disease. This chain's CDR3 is CSARGLINTEAFF. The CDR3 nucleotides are TGCAGTGCTAGAGGTCTGATTAACACTGAAGCTTTCTTT.